The source of this T cell receptor (beta chain) is a study of tumor-infiltrating lymphocytes in primary liver carcinoma. Regarding the study as a whole: Appearing in all five tumor regions was true of only about 8-25% of top clones.

A primer in the constant region served to generate TCR beta cDNA from roughly 550 ng of total RNA. Libraries of TCR beta came from three nested multiplex PCR rounds with slightly modified ARM-PCR. TCRdb fed the multiplex PCR reads into MiXCR, producing one record per CDR3 protein. The sample lists some 180,000 distinct CDR3 sequences, just under 85% occurring once. Of note for this clonotype: What it recognizes is unknown. No conserved phenylalanine or tryptophan is present at the end of the CDR3, so a read error is the likely explanation.

Each 20-30 mg portion of unsorted bulk tissue served as the source for co-extraction of RNA and DNA. Patients had primary liver carcinoma treated by surgical resection. Enrolled patients were chronically infected with HBV and treatment-naive. Sampling of every tumor involved five separate regions. These included the tumor centre. Sequencing was done on a sample of tumor tissue from primary liver carcinoma. The sequence derives from a man aged 40-49 years with primary liver carcinoma and hepatitis B virus infection.

CDR3 sequence (DNA): TGTGCCAGCCGACTGATAGAAAACACTGAAGCTTTCATT. Translated: CASRLIENTEAFI. The chain links TRBV6-2 or TRBV6-3 to TRBJ1-1, with unresolved D. With 8 bases removed from V and 2 bases from J, the gap between germline ends came to 12 bases. CDR1 is MNHEY, CDR2 SVGEGT, per germline. The CDR3 covers 13 residues.